This TCR beta chain was captured in a study of spatial heterogeneity in lung cancer. Only a few counts were recorded for this clonotype. The time point is: blood at routine non-recurrence follow-up after resection. V was trimmed by 7 bases and J by 8 bases, leaving 14 bases between them. This CDR3 contains 11 residues. Per the germline V gene, CDR1 is SQVTM and CDR2 is ANQGSEA. TCRdb re-called the 5' RACE reads through MiXCR, storing one row per CDR3 protein. Of fewer than 45,000 distinct CDR3 sequences listed, over 9.5% are singletons. Sequences were derived from PBMCs, sampled at follow-up. The rearrangement uses TRBV29-1 and TRBJ1-2, with D perhaps TRBD1 (6 bases). This receptor was identified in a female donor with early-stage non-small cell lung cancer. The CDR3 nucleotides read TGCAGCGCGTGGGCCGGGGGCGGCTACACCTTC. Translation: CSAWAGGGYTF.